The 9 T cell receptor beta chains given below trace back to one sample, sequenced in a study of OX40 agonist ivuxolimab in advanced cancers. The protocol was immunoSEQ multiplex PCR, while the TCRdb copy is restricted to in-frame clones and leaves out a portion. The table shows 35,000 to 45,000 clones, with approximately 90% occurring only once. The sequencing used CD4+ or CD8+ T cells sorted from blood, collected in a trial of the OX40 agonist ivuxolimab. These receptors all stem from an adult with an advanced solid tumor such as melanoma, head and neck, liver or kidney cancer.

This chain uses TRBV30 with TRBJ2-3; either TRBD1 or TRBD2 may supply D (6 bases each). This CDR3 is built from 14 residues. In germline, CDR1 is GTSNPN, CDR2 SVGIG (reference sequence). With 3 bases removed from V and 4 bases from J, the gap between germline ends came to 14 bases. The CDR3 loop reads CAWRGGGRADTQYF. In DNA, the CDR3 is TGTGCCTGGAGAGGAGGGGGAAGAGCAGATACGCAGTATTTT.

This clone appeared once. The chain employs TRBV23-1 and TRBJ2-5, with TRBD1 as a possible D gene (6 bases). TRBV23-1 carries the ORF label, with uncertain function. Trimming removed 2 bases at V and 1 base at J, with 8 bases between. This CDR3 is 14 amino acids long. The chain's CDR3 is CASSQMDSQETQYF. The DNA of the CDR3 is TGCGCCAGCAGTCAAATGGACAGCCAAGAGACCCAGTACTTC.

This clone occurred a few times. V usage is TRBV5-1 and J usage is TRBJ1-6, with 7 bases lining up with TRBD1. The CDR3 has 15 residues. CDR1 is SGHRS and CDR2 is YFSETQ in the germline V gene. Unmatched junction bases numbered 7, after V lost 0 bases and J lost 10 bases. CDR3: CASSLDDRVVSPLHF. CDR3 nucleotide sequence: TGCGCCAGCAGCTTGGATGACAGGGTAGTCTCACCCCTCCACTTT.

This clone was recorded only once. V is TRBV11-2 and J is TRBJ2-2; no clear D. The CDR3 has 14 amino acids. Germline assignment: CDR1 SGHAT and CDR2 FQNNGV. V dropped 0 bases and J dropped 6 bases, with 8 bases sitting between them. The CDR3 loop is CASSLDEWAGELFF. The CDR3 DNA sequence: TGTGCCAGCAGCTTAGATGAGTGGGCCGGGGAGCTGTTTTTT.

V usage is TRBV6-6 and J usage is TRBJ2-5; D unresolved. The V end lost 4 bases, the J end lost 4 bases, and 10 bases lay between the germline ends. This CDR3 spans 13 amino acids. Germline V gene lookup returns CDR1 MNHNY and CDR2 SVGAGI (reference sequence). As DNA, the CDR3 is TGTGCCAGCAGTTTCGAGGCCAGAGAGACCCAGTACTTC. Residues: CASSFEARETQYF.

The gene calls are TRBV15 and TRBJ2-7; D ambiguous. V gave up 0 bases and J gave up 3 bases, with 6 bases separating them. The CDR3 is made up of 13 amino acids. CDR1 and CDR2 (germline): LNHNV, YYDKDF (reference sequence). CDR3 amino acids: CATSRERSYEQYF. The CDR3 DNA follows: TGTGCCACCAGCAGAGAACGGAGCTACGAGCAGTACTTC.

V gene TRBV10-3 combines with J gene TRBJ2-3; D remains ambiguous. Germline-derived CDR1 and CDR2 are ENHRY and SYGVKD. Between the trimmed V and J ends, which lost 8 bases and 0 bases, there was a span of 9 bases. This CDR3 spans 13 amino acids. CDR3 DNA: TGTGCCATCGCCCGAACCAGCACAGATACGCAGTATTTT. Its translation is CAIARTSTDTQYF.

This clone was observed a handful of times. The chain carries TRBV4-1 and TRBJ2-2, with unresolved D. CDR3 length: 16 residues. V shed 4 bases and J shed 8 bases, with 20 bases lying between them. From germline, CDR1 is MGHRA and CDR2 YSYEKL. DNA of the CDR3: TGCGCCAGCAGCCCAACAAACATGGGTTTTGCGGGGGAGCTGTTTTTT. This encodes CASSPTNMGFAGELFF.

This sequence joins TRBV19 and TRBJ1-3; D perhaps matches TRBD1 (6 bases). The V end lost 9 bases, the J end lost 0 bases, and 9 bases lay between the germline ends. CDR3 length: 13 amino acids. Germline-derived CDR1 and CDR2 are LNHDA and SQIVND (reference sequence). DNA for the CDR3: TGTGCCAGCACAGGGAGCTCTGGAAACACCATATATTTT. Encoded protein: CASTGSSGNTIYF.